The 7 T cell receptor beta chains below were found in one sample sequenced in a study of tumor and adjacent non-tumor tissue in lung cancer. The template was RNA from unsorted bulk tissue. The normal lung tissue was taken more than 3 cm from the tumor edge. TCRbeta libraries were built with three rounds of nested PCR, modified from ARM-PCR. MiXCR, applied by TCRdb to the multiplex PCR reads, yields one record per CDR3 protein. Of 90,000 to 100,000 distinct CDR3 sequences in the sample, roughly 80% were seen once. The specimen sequenced was distant non-tumor lung tissue. The receptors here all came from a man aged 55 to 70 with small cell lung cancer.

In regard to this clonotype: Compared with germline, one end of the junction differs, possibly owing to a read error. The chain carries TRBV12-3 or TRBV12-4 and TRBJ2-5; TRBD1 might be the D (6 bases). The CDR3 runs to 15 residues. The CDR3 here is CTSSDRQEATETQYF. The CDR3 DNA sequence: TGTACCAGCAGTGACCGACAGGAGGCGACGGAGACCCAGTACTTC.

Of note for this clonotype: A read error may be the cause here, since a much bigger clone is one base away. This CDR3 is CSGSTATGELFF. The CDR3 DNA is TGCAGTGGGAGTACGGCCACCGGGGAGCTGTTTTTT. The rearrangement links TRBV20-1 to TRBJ2-2; no definite D call. Trimming took 7 bases from V and 4 from J, leaving 10 bases between them. The CDR3 extends over 12 amino acids. Germline CDR1 reads DFQATT; CDR2 reads SNEGSKA (reference sequence).

As to this clonotype: At one end the junction does not follow the germline gene, possibly because of a read error. The gene calls are TRBV12-3 or TRBV12-4 and TRBJ1-5; 8 positions agree with TRBD1. This CDR3 region has 15 residues. The CDR3 bases are TGTGCCAGCAGTTTAAGGACAGGGAACTATCAGCCACAGCGTTTT. Amino acid sequence: CASSLRTGNYQPQRF.

The rearrangement links TRBV28 to TRBJ1-6, with no clear D. The V gene lost 10 bases and the J gene lost 5 bases, with 9 bases spanning the gap. CDR1 is MDHEN, CDR2 SYDVKM, per germline. This CDR3 comprises 12 residues. CDR3 DNA: TGTGCCATCAATGACCATAATTCACCCCTCCACTTT. It encodes CAINDHNSPLHF.

This clonotype showed up just a few times. The chain employs TRBV18 and TRBJ2-3; D unclear. Trimming left V 4 bases short and J 1 base short, with 6 bases between. Germline values: CDR1 KGHSH, CDR2 LQKENI. The CDR3 loop spans 13 amino acids. The DNA of the CDR3 is TGTGCCAGCTCACTCCACGGCACAGATACGCAGTATTTT. Residues: CASSLHGTDTQYF.

The V gene is TRBV20-1, the J gene TRBJ2-1; D is uncertain. Germline-derived CDR1 and CDR2 are DFQATT and SNEGSKA (reference sequence). The CDR3 contains 13 residues. Here the CDR3 reads CSGLGVEYNEQFF. The CDR3 DNA follows: TGCAGCGGTTTGGGCGTGGAATACAATGAGCAGTTCTTC.

For this clonotype: The junction departs from the called germline gene at one end, perhaps through a read error. This chain joins TRBV30 and TRBJ2-7, with D perhaps being TRBD1 or TRBD2 (5 bases each). Germline lookup yields CDR1 GTSNPN and CDR2 SVGIG (reference sequence). The CDR3 contains 12 residues. The CDR3 reads CVWSPVGHEQYF. DNA for the CDR3: TGTGTCTGGAGTCCTGTGGGACACGAGCAGTACTTC.